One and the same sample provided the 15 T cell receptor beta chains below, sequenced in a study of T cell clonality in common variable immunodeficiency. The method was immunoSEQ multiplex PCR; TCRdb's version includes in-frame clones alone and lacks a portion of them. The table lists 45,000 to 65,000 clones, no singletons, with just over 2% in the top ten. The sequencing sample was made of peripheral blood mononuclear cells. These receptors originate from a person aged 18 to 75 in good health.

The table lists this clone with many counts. CDR3 loop: CASSLTFGGRGTGELFF. CDR3 DNA (partial): TGTGCCAGCAGCTTAACATTCGGGGGGCGAGGGACCGGGGAG. The gene calls are TRBV7-3 and TRBJ2-2; weak D call: TRBD2 (7 bases). The read ends 3 residues early relative to the CDR3; the germline J gene fills the gap. V lost 0 bases and J lost 5, with 16 bases in between. Germline assignment: CDR1 SGHTA and CDR2 FQGTGA. This CDR3 is built from 17 residues.

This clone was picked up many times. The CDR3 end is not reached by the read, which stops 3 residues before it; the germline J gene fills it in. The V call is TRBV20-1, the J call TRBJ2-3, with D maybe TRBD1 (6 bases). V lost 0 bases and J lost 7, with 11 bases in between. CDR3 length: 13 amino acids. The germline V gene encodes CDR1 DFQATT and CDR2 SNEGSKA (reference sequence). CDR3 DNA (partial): TGCAGTGCTAGAGATGGGGGCTACCATACG. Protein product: CSARDGGYHT. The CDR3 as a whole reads CSARDGGYHTQYF.

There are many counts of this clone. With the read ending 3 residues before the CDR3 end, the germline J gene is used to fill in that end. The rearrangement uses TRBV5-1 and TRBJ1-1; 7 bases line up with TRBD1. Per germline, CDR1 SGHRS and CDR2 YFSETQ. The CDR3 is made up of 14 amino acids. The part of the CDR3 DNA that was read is TGCGCCAGCAGCTTGGCGGGACAGCTCGGCGAA. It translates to CASSLAGQLGE. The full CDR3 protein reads CASSLAGQLGEAFF.

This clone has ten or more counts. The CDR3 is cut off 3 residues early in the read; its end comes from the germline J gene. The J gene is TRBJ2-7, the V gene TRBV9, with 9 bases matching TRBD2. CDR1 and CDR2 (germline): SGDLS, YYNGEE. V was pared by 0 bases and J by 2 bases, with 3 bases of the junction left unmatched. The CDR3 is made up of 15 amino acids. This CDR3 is CASSVEGGGAYEQYF. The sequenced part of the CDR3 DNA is TGTGCCAGCAGCGTAGAGGGCGGGGGGGCCTACGAG.

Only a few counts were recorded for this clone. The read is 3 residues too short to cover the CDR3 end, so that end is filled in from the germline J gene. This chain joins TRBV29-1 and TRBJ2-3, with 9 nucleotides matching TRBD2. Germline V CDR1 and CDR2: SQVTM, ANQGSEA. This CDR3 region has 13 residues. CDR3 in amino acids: CSVGGRAMGTQYF. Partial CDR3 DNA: TGCAGCGTTGGCGGGAGGGCCATGGGGACG.

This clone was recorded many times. The covered CDR3 bases are TGTGCCAGTAGTACTCAAGCGGGAGGCTCCTACAATGAG. It is translated as CASSTQAGGSYNE. The CDR3 in its entirety is CASSTQAGGSYNEQFF. V usage is TRBV19 and J usage is TRBJ2-1; 9 bases match TRBD2. The observed sequence ends 3 residues before the CDR3 terminus, with the missing tail filled in from the germline J gene. Germline lookup yields CDR1 LNHDA and CDR2 SQIVND (reference sequence). V gave up 4 bases and J gave up 0 bases; unmatched junction bases: 4. The CDR3 loop spans 16 amino acids.

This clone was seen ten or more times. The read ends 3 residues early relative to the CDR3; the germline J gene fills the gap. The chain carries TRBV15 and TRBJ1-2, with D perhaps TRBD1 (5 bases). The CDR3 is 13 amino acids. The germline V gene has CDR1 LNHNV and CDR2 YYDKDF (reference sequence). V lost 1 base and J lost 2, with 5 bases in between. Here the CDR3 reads CATSRGQNYGYTF. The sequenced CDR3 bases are TGTGCCACCAGCAGAGGACAGAACTATGGC.

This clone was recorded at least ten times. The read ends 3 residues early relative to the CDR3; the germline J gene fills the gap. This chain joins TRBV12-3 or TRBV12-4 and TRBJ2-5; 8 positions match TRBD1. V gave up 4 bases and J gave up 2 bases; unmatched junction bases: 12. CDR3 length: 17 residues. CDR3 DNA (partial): TGTGCCAGCAGTTCCTACCTTCCGGGGACAGGACAAGAGACC. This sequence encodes CASSSYLPGTGQET. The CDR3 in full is CASSSYLPGTGQETQYF.

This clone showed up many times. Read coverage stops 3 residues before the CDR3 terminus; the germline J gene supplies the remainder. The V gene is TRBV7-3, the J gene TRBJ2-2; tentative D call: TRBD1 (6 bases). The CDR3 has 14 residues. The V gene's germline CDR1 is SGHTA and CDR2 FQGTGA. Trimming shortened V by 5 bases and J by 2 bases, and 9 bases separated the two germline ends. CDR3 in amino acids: CASSVTGNTGELFF. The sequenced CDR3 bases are TGTGCCAGCAGCGTGACAGGAAACACCGGGGAG.

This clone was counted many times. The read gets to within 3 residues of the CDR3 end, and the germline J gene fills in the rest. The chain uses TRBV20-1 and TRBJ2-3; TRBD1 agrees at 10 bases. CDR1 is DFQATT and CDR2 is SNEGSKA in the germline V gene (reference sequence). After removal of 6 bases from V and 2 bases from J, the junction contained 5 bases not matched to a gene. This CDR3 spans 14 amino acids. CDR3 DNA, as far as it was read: TGCAGTGCACCGACAGGGGGCAACACAGATACG. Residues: CSAPTGGNTDT. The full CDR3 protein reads CSAPTGGNTDTQYF.

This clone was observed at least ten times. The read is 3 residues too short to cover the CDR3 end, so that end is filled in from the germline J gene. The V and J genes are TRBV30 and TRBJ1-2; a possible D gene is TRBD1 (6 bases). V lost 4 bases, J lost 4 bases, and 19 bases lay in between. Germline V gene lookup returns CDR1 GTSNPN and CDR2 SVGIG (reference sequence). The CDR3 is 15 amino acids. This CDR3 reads CAWTGAGGGAYGYTF. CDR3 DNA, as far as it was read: TGTGCCTGGACAGGGGCGGGTGGAGGGGCCTATGGC.

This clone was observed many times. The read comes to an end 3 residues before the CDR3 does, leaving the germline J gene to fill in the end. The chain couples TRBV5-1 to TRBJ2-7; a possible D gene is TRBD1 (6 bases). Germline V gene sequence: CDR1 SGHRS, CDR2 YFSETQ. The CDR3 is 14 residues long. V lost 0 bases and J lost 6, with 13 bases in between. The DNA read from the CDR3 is TGCGCCAGCAGCTTGGAAGGGGGTAAGGGCGAG. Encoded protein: CASSLEGGKGE. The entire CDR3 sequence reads CASSLEGGKGEQYF. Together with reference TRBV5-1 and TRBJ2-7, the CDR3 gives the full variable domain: KAGVTQTPRYLIKTRGQQVTLSCSPISGHRSVSWYQQTPGQGLQFLFEYFSETQRNKGNFPGRFSGRQFSNSRSEMNVSTLELGDSALYLCASSLEGGKGEQYFGPGTRLTVT.

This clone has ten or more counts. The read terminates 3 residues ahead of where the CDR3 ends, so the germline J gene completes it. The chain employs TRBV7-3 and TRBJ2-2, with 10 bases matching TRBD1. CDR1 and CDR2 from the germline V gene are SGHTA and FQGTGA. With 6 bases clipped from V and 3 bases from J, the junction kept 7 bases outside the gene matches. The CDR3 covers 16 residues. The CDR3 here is CASRARQGADTGELFF. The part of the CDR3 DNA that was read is TGTGCCAGCAGAGCAAGACAGGGGGCGGACACCGGGGAG.

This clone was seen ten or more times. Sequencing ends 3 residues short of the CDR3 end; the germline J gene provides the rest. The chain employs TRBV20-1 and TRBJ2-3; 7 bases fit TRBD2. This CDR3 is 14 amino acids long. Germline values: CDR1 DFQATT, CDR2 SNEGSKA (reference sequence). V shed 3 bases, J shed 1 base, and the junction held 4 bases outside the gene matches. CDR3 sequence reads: CSARASGGTDTQYF. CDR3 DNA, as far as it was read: TGCAGTGCTAGGGCCAGCGGGGGCACAGATACG.

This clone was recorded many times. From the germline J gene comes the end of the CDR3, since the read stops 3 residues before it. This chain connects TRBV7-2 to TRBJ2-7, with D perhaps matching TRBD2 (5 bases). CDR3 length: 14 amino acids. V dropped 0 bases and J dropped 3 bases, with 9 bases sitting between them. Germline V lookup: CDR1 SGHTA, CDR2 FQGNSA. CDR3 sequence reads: CASSLAREGYEQYF. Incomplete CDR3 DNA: TGTGCCAGCAGCTTAGCGAGAGAGGGCTACGAG.